The 25 T cell receptor beta chains below all came from one sample that was sequenced in a study of T cell repertoires in cytomegalovirus infection. What these receptors recognize is not known. Using its own MiXCR run on the reads, TCRdb lists one record per CDR3 protein. The sample lists fewer than 1,000,000 distinct CDR3 sequences, roughly 31% seen once, with 13% in the top ten. This material consisted of cultured CD8+ T cells from PBMCs, taken from culture after CMV antigen stimulation. Every receptor here comes from a human donor in good health (CMV status not recorded). Some clones in this sample may be carry-over from other donors' samples.

This clonotype appeared a few times. The V gene is TRBV9, the J gene TRBJ1-1; D is unresolved. Germline lookup yields CDR1 SGDLS and CDR2 YYNGEE. The CDR3 extends over 12 amino acids. V gave up 2 bases and J gave up 7 bases, with 9 bases separating them. The CDR3 region is CASSVPHGEAFF. The CDR3 region has the DNA TGTGCCAGCAGCGTCCCCCACGGTGAAGCTTTCTTT.

This clonotype occurred a few times. The rearrangement links TRBV11-2 to TRBJ1-1; a possible D gene is TRBD1 (5 bases). The CDR3 loop spans 14 amino acids. The V and J ends lost 5 bases and 4 bases respectively, with 14 bases between them. CDR1 and CDR2 from the germline V gene are SGHAT and FQNNGV. The CDR3 DNA reads TGTGCCAGCAGCCCCAATTCGGGGGGCACTGAAGCTTTCTTT. Protein: CASSPNSGGTEAFF. The whole variable domain, filled in from reference TRBV11-2 and TRBJ1-1, reads EAGVAQSPRYKIIEKRQSVAFWCNPISGHATLYWYQQILGQGPKLLIQFQNNGVVDDSQLPKDRFSAERLKGVDSTLKIQPAKLEDSAVYLCASSPNSGGTEAFFGQGTRLTVV.

The rearrangement uses TRBV20-1 and TRBJ1-2; the D gene is possibly TRBD1 (6 bases). Trimming took 6 bases from V and 2 from J, leaving 22 bases between them. Germline V gene lookup returns CDR1 DFQATT and CDR2 SNEGSKA (reference sequence). CDR3 length equals 16 residues. DNA for the CDR3: TGCAGTGCCCCCGTTCCCAGACCCAGGGGCAACTATGGCTACACCTTC. Encoded protein: CSAPVPRPRGNYGYTF.

This clonotype has just a few counts. CDR3 sequence reads: CASSEFPRATYEQYF. The CDR3 DNA reads as TGTGCCAGCAGTGAATTCCCCAGGGCCACCTACGAGCAGTACTTC. The chain combines TRBV6-1 with TRBJ2-7; D perhaps matches TRBD1 (5 bases). V was cut by 2 bases and J by 2 bases, with 13 bases left in between. Per the germline V gene, CDR1 is MNHNS and CDR2 is SASEGT. The CDR3 has 15 amino acids.

This clonotype was counted between two and nine times. The genes are TRBV7-4 and TRBJ2-7; a possible D gene is TRBD2 (5 bases). The V and J ends lost 4 bases and 6 bases respectively, with 10 bases between them. The CDR3 is 12 residues long. From germline, CDR1 is SGHVT and CDR2 SQSDAQ. The CDR3 DNA follows: TGTGCCAGCAGCTCCCCGGGGTTCGAGCAGTACGTC. Translated: CASSSPGFEQYV.

In its sample, this clonotype was seen many times. The V gene is TRBV7-2, the J gene TRBJ2-1; D may be TRBD1 or TRBD2 (5 bases each). V gave up 1 base and J gave up 7 bases, with 11 bases separating them. The CDR3 loop spans 14 amino acids. CDR1 and CDR2 (germline): SGHTA, FQGNSA. The CDR3 DNA follows: TGTGCCAGCAGCTTAGGGGGGACGGAGAATGAGCAGTTCTTC. This codes for CASSLGGTENEQFF.

The gene calls are TRBV19 and TRBJ2-1; TRBD1 matches at 12 bases. J gave up 7 bases and V 5 bases, and 6 bases lay outside the gene matches. Per the germline V gene, CDR1 is LNHDA and CDR2 is SQIVND (reference sequence). This CDR3 contains 15 residues. The CDR3 nucleotides read TGTGCCAGTAGTCACCGGGACAGGGGGCTTAATGAGCAGTTCTTC. Protein sequence: CASSHRDRGLNEQFF.

This chain uses TRBV27 with TRBJ2-1; 11 bases align to TRBD2. This CDR3 spans 15 amino acids. Germline trimming cut 3 bases from V and 8 bases from J; bases unmatched to any gene: 6. Germline V gives CDR1 MNHEY, CDR2 SMNVEV (reference sequence). Here the CDR3 reads CASSFSGGEWYEQFF. The DNA of the CDR3 is TGTGCCAGCAGTTTTAGCGGGGGGGAATGGTATGAGCAGTTCTTC.

This clonotype has just a few counts. The CDR3 region is CAISEFEGISSTDTQYF. Here the CDR3 DNA reads TGTGCCATCAGTGAGTTCGAGGGGATTTCTAGCACAGATACGCAGTATTTT. The chain uses TRBV10-3 and TRBJ2-3; D tentatively fits TRBD1 or TRBD2 (5 bases each). Trimming removed 1 base from V and 0 bases from J, with 14 bases in between. Germline-derived CDR1 and CDR2 are ENHRY and SYGVKD. This CDR3 has 17 amino acids.

This chain uses TRBV9 with TRBJ2-2; D ambiguous. Germline CDR1 is SGDLS and CDR2 is YYNGEE. CDR3 length: 14 amino acids. The V gene lost 2 bases and the J gene lost 1 base, with 6 bases spanning the gap. The CDR3 protein is CASSVRRNTGELFF. The CDR3 DNA follows: TGTGCCAGCAGCGTCCGCCGGAACACCGGGGAGCTGTTTTTT.

This chain joins TRBV10-2 and TRBJ2-1; 8 bases align to TRBD2. Germline V gene data show CDR1 as WSHSY and CDR2 as SAAADI. This CDR3 is 14 amino acids long. With 6 bases clipped from V and 7 bases from J, the junction kept 8 bases outside the gene matches. The CDR3 sequence is CASRVAGGVNEQFF. The DNA of the CDR3 is TGCGCCAGCAGGGTCGCCGGGGGGGTGAATGAGCAGTTCTTC.

In this sample, this clonotype turned up a few times. The chain employs TRBV10-3 and TRBJ2-1; D is unclear. The CDR3 length is 14 residues. Germline lookup yields CDR1 ENHRY and CDR2 SYGVKD. The germline V and J ends were trimmed by 4 bases and 5 bases, with 12 bases remaining between them. The CDR3, as DNA: TGTGCCATCAGTGCCTCCTCCAGAGACAATGAGCAGTTCTTC. Translated, it gives CAISASSRDNEQFF.

The chain uses TRBV5-6 and TRBJ2-3; 8 bases are a match to TRBD1. The V gene end was trimmed by 0 bases and the J gene end by 4 bases; junction bases not matched to a gene: 7. This CDR3 spans 16 amino acids. Germline V lookup: CDR1 SGHDT, CDR2 YYEEEE. As DNA, the CDR3 is TGTGCCAGCAGCTTGGGGACAGGGCATAACGCAGATACGCAGTATTTT. This translates into CASSLGTGHNADTQYF. Filled out from reference TRBV5-6 and TRBJ2-3, the complete variable domain reads DAGVTQSPTHLIKTRGQQVTLRCSPKSGHDTVSWYQQALGQGPQFIFQYYEEEERQRGNFPDRFSGHQFPNYSSELNVNALLLGDSALYLCASSLGTGHNADTQYFGPGTRLTVL.

J is TRBJ2-5 and V is TRBV7-6, with D possibly being TRBD1 (5 bases). This CDR3 is 14 amino acids long. Germline V gives CDR1 SGHVS, CDR2 FNYEAQ. The ends were cut back, 5 bases at V and 4 bases at J, with 14 bases in the middle. In nucleotides, the CDR3 is TGTGCCAGCAGCCCACAGGACGGAGCAGAGACCCAGTACTTC. It yields the protein CASSPQDGAETQYF.

The table lists this clonotype with a few counts. The chain combines TRBV4-1 with TRBJ1-5; D might be TRBD1 (5 bases). The germline CDR1 and CDR2 sequences are MGHRA and YSYEKL. V shed 4 bases and J shed 4 bases, with 14 bases lying between them. This CDR3 comprises 15 residues. The CDR3 is CASSPALGGNQPQHF. The CDR3, as DNA: TGCGCCAGCAGCCCGGCCCTGGGGGGAAATCAGCCCCAGCATTTT.

This clonotype was seen at least ten times. The chain is built from TRBV7-8 and TRBJ2-1; no clear D. The germline V gene encodes CDR1 SGHVS and CDR2 FQNEAQ. The CDR3 is 17 residues long. The V and J ends lost 2 bases and 0 bases respectively, with 14 bases between them. The CDR3 loop reads CASSLIGSVSSYNEQFF. CDR3 in DNA: TGTGCCAGCAGCTTAATCGGGTCAGTTAGCTCCTACAATGAGCAGTTCTTC.

The V call is TRBV4-1, the J call TRBJ1-2; D possibly corresponds to TRBD1 (6 bases). The CDR3 is 14 amino acids. From germline, CDR1 is MGHRA and CDR2 YSYEKL. V was trimmed by 3 bases and J by 6 bases, leaving 14 bases between them. CDR3 sequence (DNA): TGCGCCAGCAGCCAGTACAGGGATACCCATGGCTACACCTTC. Translation: CASSQYRDTHGYTF.

This clonotype turned up a few times. This CDR3 reads CASMPKQGYEQYF. Here the CDR3 DNA reads TGTGCCAGCATGCCTAAACAGGGCTACGAGCAGTACTTC. The J gene is TRBJ2-7, the V gene TRBV7-6; D perhaps matches TRBD1 (6 bases). Between the trimmed V and J ends, which lost 7 bases and 3 bases, there was a span of 13 bases. Germline lookup yields CDR1 SGHVS and CDR2 FNYEAQ. This CDR3 has 13 residues.

The rearrangement joins TRBV12-3 or TRBV12-4 to TRBJ1-2; no clear D gene. This CDR3 comprises 12 residues. With 3 bases removed from V and 13 bases from J, the gap between germline ends came to 15 bases. DNA of the CDR3: TGTGCCAGCAGTTTGGGTCCTTTGAGCTTCACCTTC. Its protein product is CASSLGPLSFTF.

This clonotype was counted only a few times. This chain joins TRBV5-6 and TRBJ2-1; D call uncertain. This CDR3 spans 15 amino acids. Germline-derived CDR1 and CDR2 are SGHDT and YYEEEE. The V and J ends lost 2 bases and 8 bases respectively, with 17 bases between them. The CDR3 spells CASSFSLPPGDEQFF. CDR3 sequence (DNA): TGTGCCAGCAGCTTCTCGCTCCCCCCTGGAGATGAGCAGTTCTTC.

The V call is TRBV5-4, the J call TRBJ1-2, with D perhaps TRBD1 (6 bases). The germline V gene encodes CDR1 SGHNT and CDR2 YYREEE (reference sequence). Trimming shortened V by 4 bases and J by 6 bases, and 13 bases separated the two germline ends. The CDR3 has 13 residues. CDR3 region: CASSPYREDGYTF. CDR3 DNA sequence: TGTGCCAGCAGCCCTTACAGGGAAGATGGCTACACCTTC.

The V and J genes are TRBV9 and TRBJ2-1; D is unresolved. Trimming pared 0 bases from V and 5 bases from J, leaving 12 bases between. Germline values: CDR1 SGDLS, CDR2 YYNGEE. The CDR3 has 15 amino acids. CDR3 sequence (DNA): TGTGCCAGCAGCGTAGGAAGTCTCCCCCACAATGAGCAGTTCTTC. Translated, it gives CASSVGSLPHNEQFF.

The chain has TRBV15 and TRBJ2-2; TRBD1 aligns across 8 bases. Looked up from germline, CDR1 is LNHNV and CDR2 is YYDKDF (reference sequence). The CDR3 covers 17 residues. The J segment lost 1 base and the V segment lost 3 bases, leaving 7 bases of the junction unmatched. The chain's CDR3 is CATSRDPGQENTGELFF. CDR3 nucleotide sequence: TGTGCCACCAGCAGGGACCCGGGACAGGAGAACACCGGGGAGCTGTTTTTT. Full variable domain (outside the CDR3, taken from reference TRBV15 and TRBJ2-2): DAMVIQNPRYQVTQFGKPVTLSCSQTLNHNVMYWYQQKSSQAPKLLFHYYDKDFNNEADTPDNFQSRRPNTSFCFLDIRSPGLGDTAMYLCATSRDPGQENTGELFFGEGSRLTVL.

The J gene is TRBJ2-5, the V gene TRBV27, with TRBD2 identical over 8 bases. J was trimmed by 3 bases and V by 4 bases; bases with no gene match: 16. Germline lookup yields CDR1 MNHEY and CDR2 SMNVEV (reference sequence). This CDR3 is built from 18 residues. CDR3 loop: CASSSGGPGTRAEETQYF. The CDR3 region has the DNA TGTGCCAGCAGTTCAGGCGGGCCCGGGACTAGGGCGGAAGAGACCCAGTACTTC.

This clonotype was detected a few times. This chain uses TRBV4-1 with TRBJ2-3; no definite D call. Germline V CDR1 and CDR2: MGHRA, YSYEKL. Trimming took off 2 bases at V and 1 base at J, with 10 bases between the two ends. This CDR3 region has 15 residues. The CDR3 DNA is TGCGCCAGCAGCCAACGGTCCCAGGGCACAGATACGCAGTATTTT. Amino acid sequence: CASSQRSQGTDTQYF.